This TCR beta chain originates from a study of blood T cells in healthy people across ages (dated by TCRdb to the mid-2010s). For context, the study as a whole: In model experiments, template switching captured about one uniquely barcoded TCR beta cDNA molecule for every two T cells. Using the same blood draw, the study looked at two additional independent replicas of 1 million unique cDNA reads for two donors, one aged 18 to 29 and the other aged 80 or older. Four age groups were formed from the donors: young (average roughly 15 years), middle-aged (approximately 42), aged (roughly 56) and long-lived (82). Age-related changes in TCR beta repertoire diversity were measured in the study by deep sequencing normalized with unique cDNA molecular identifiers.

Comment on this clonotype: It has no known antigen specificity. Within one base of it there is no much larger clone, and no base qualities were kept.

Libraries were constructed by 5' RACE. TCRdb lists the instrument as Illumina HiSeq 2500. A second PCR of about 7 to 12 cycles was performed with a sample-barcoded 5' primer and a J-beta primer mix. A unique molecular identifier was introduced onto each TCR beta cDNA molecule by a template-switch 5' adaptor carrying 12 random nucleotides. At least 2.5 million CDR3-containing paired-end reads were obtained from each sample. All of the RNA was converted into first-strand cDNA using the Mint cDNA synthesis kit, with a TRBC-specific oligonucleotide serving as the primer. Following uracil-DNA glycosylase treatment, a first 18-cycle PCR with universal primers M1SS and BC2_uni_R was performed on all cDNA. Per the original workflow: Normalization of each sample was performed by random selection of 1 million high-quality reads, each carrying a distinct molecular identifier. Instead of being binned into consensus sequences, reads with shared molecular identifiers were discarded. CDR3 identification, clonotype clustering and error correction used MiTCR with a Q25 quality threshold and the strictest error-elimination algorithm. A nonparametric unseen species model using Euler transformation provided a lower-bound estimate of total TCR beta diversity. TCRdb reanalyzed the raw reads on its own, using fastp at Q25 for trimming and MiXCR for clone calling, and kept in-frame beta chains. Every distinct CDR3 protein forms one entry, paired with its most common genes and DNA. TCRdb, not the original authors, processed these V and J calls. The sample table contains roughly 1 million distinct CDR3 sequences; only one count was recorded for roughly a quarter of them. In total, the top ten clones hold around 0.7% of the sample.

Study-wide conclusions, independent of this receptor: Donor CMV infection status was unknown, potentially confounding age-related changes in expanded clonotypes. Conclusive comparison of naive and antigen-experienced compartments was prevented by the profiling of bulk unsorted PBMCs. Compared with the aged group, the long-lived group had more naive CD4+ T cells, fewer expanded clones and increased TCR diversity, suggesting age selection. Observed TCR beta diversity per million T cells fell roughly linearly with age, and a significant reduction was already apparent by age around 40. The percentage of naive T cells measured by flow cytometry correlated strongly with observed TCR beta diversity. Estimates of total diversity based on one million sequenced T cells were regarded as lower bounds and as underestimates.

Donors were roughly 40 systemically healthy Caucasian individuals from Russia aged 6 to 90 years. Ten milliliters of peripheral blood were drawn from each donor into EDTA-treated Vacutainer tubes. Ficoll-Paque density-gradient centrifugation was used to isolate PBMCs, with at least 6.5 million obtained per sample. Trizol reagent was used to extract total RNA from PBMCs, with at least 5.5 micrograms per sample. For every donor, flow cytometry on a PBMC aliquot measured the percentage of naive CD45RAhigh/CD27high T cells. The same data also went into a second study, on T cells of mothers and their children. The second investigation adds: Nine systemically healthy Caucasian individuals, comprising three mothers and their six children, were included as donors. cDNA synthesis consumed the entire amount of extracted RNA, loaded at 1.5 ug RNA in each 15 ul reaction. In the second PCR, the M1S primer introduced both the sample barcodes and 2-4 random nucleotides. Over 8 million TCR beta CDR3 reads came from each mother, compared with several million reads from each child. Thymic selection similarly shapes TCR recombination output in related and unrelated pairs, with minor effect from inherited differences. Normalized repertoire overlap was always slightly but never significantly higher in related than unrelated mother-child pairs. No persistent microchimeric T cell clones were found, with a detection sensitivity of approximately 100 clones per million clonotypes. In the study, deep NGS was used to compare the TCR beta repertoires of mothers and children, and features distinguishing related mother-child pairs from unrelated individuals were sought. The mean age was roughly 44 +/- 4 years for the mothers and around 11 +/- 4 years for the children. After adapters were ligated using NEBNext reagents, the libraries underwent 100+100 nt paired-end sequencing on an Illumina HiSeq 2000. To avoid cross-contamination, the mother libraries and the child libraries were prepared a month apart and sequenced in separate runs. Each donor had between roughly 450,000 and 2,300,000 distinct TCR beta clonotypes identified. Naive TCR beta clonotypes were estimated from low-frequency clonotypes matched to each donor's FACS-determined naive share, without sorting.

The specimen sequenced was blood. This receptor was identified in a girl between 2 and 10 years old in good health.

The CDR3 sequence is CATSIRGGTGELFF. The DNA sequence is given as TGTGCCACCAGCATTAGAGGGGGGACCGGGGAGCTGTTTTTT. Recombination linked TRBV15 to TRBJ2-2; the D call is possibly TRBD1 or TRBD2, each sharing 6 bases. Trimming costs V 4 bases and J 5 bases, and their ends lie 11 bases apart. The CDR3 measures 14 amino acids from cysteine to phenylalanine. Only CDR3 DNA remains: 42 bases, in frame from the first base. The germline V gene (reference sequence) specifies LNHNV as CDR1 and YYDKDF as CDR2.